Given below is one T cell receptor (beta chain) in context. Germline V lookup: CDR1 MDHEN, CDR2 SYDVKM. The CDR3 length is 15 residues. V gave up 3 bases and J gave up 0 bases, with 6 bases separating them. These data originate in a study of blood T cell repertoires in COVID-19. The overall study: Acute and convalescent COVID-19 samples came from the United States, Italy and Spain. Nucleic acid was either cDNA or gDNA, and it came from T cells, B-cell-depleted T cells, or PBMCs.

In the original analysis: Quantification of nucleated cells was approximated via reference gene primer amplification. TCRdb keeps only in-frame clones here, not all; method: immunoSEQ multiplex PCR. V and J calls and clone size are copied from that table; D and trimming were computed from the DNA. This sample yields around 52,000 clones, of which approximately 78% are seen a single time; around 8.2% belongs to the top ten. The chain links TRBV28 to TRBJ1-6, with D hard to call. Sequenced sample: peripheral blood. The sequence was collected from a woman older than 75 with acute or convalescent COVID-19. The CDR3 sequence: CASSFGSSYNSPLHF. In nucleotides, the CDR3 is TGTGCCAGCAGTTTCGGGAGCTCCTATAATTCACCCCTCCACTTT.